The next 30 T cell receptor beta chains were all read from a single sample in a study of cytomegalovirus exposure and HLA in healthy donors. The PCR was carried out with 60 Vbeta primers and 13 Jbeta primers. TCRdb's copy holds only in-frame clones and misses some; the assay was immunoSEQ multiplex PCR. The sample records 130,000 to 150,000 clones, 65% to 85% being singletons. Sequenced sample: PBMCs. Receptors were obtained from a middle-aged woman in good health and CMV-seropositive.

This clone was seen more than once but under ten times. The chain couples TRBV5-1 to TRBJ1-2; TRBD1 agrees at 7 bases. Germline CDR1 SGHRS, CDR2 YFSETQ. The CDR3 runs 13 residues. Trimming cost V 4 bases and J 7 bases; bases outside gene matches: 7. This CDR3 reads CASSPTGPAGYTF. The CDR3 region has the DNA TGCGCCAGCAGCCCGACAGGGCCGGCTGGCTACACCTTC.

The V gene is TRBV6-9, the J gene TRBJ2-5, with 7 bases aligning to TRBD2. Germline V lookup: CDR1 MNHGY, CDR2 SVAAGI. This CDR3 contains 13 residues. J lost 5 bases, V lost 1 base, and 1 base had no gene match. DNA for the CDR3: TGTGCCAGCAGTTATTGGGAGGGGGAGACCCAGTACTTC. It codes for CASSYWEGETQYF.

The chain joins TRBV2 to TRBJ2-5; 11 nucleotides align to TRBD2. With V trimmed by 5 bases and J by 1 base, 6 bases remained unmatched. Germline V gene sequence: CDR1 SNHLY, CDR2 FYNNEI. There are 16 residues in the CDR3. The CDR3 coding sequence is TGTGCCAGCAGTCCGTTAGCGGGAGGGCTCCAAGAGACCCAGTACTTC. Its protein is CASSPLAGGLQETQYF.

This clone came up a few times. This same CDR3 is encoded by further DNA sequences in the sample. The gene calls are TRBV9 and TRBJ2-2; 7 bases fit TRBD1. V shed 0 bases and J 4 bases; nucleotides not matched to a gene: 3. The CDR3 contains 15 residues. Germline lookup yields CDR1 SGDLS and CDR2 YYNGEE. CDR3: CASSVGQGPTGELFF. CDR3 DNA: TGTGCCAGCAGCGTAGGACAGGGACCCACCGGGGAGCTGTTTTTT.

V and J are TRBV27 and TRBJ2-3, with D possibly matching TRBD2 (7 bases). V shed 5 bases and J shed 8 bases, with 20 bases lying between them. This CDR3 contains 15 residues. Germline values: CDR1 MNHEY, CDR2 SMNVEV (reference sequence). This CDR3 reads CASSTTRGGRGTQYF. The DNA of the CDR3 is TGTGCCAGCAGTACCACCCGCGGGGGCCGGGGTACGCAGTATTTT.

This clone appeared a few times. The chain combines TRBV7-2 with TRBJ2-7; a weak D match, TRBD1 (5 bases). Looked up from germline, CDR1 is SGHTA and CDR2 is FQGNSA. This CDR3 spans 13 amino acids. Between the trimmed V and J ends, which lost 1 base and 3 bases, there was a span of 7 bases. In DNA, the CDR3 is TGTGCCAGCAGCTTAGGTGACAGCTACGAGCAGTACTTC. Amino acid sequence: CASSLGDSYEQYF.

This rearrangement joins TRBV9 to TRBJ1-2; 7 positions match TRBD1. Germline-derived CDR1 and CDR2 are SGDLS and YYNGEE. The CDR3 covers 14 residues. V lost 1 base to trimming and J lost 8 bases; unmatched junction nucleotides: 8. CDR3 coding DNA: TGTGCCAGCAGCGTATTTCCAGGGACAGAGGGCTACACCTTC. Amino acids: CASSVFPGTEGYTF. Together with reference TRBV9 and TRBJ1-2, the CDR3 gives the full variable domain: DSGVTQTPKHLITATGQRVTLRCSPRSGDLSVYWYQQSLDQGLQFLIQYYNGEERAKGNILERFSAQQFPDLHSELNLSSLELGDSALYFCASSVFPGTEGYTFGSGTRLTVV.

Remarks on this clone: Other DNA sequences in the sample encode the same CDR3. J is TRBJ1-3 and V is TRBV9; D is unclear. Deletions cut 0 bases from V and 4 bases from J, with 8 bases between. This CDR3 is built from 14 residues. The germline gives CDR1 SGDLS, CDR2 YYNGEE. DNA of the CDR3: TGTGCCAGCAGCGTAGGGGGAGGGGGAAACACCATATATTTT. Encoded protein: CASSVGGGGNTIYF.

The rearrangement uses TRBV4-3 and TRBJ2-3, with D maybe TRBD2 (5 bases). The length of the CDR3 is 15 residues. Trimming cost V 1 base and J 3 bases, with 11 bases left between them. Germline values: CDR1 LGHNA, CDR2 YSLEER. CDR3 amino acids: CASSQVGGYTDTQYF. The DNA for the CDR3 is TGCGCCAGCAGCCAAGTAGGAGGATATACAGATACGCAGTATTTT.

This clone was counted only a few times. The rearrangement uses TRBV5-6 and TRBJ1-4, with D maybe TRBD1 (5 bases). The V gene's germline CDR1 is SGHDT and CDR2 YYEEEE. The CDR3 sequence is 15 residues long. V was pared by 1 base and J by 0 bases, with 7 bases between. Here the CDR3 DNA reads TGTGCCAGCAGCTTGCGGGGGGCAACTAATGAAAAACTGTTTTTT. Protein product: CASSLRGATNEKLFF.

This clone appeared a few times. The V call is TRBV10-2, the J call TRBJ1-1, with D possibly being TRBD1 (6 bases). Trimming stripped 6 bases from V and 0 bases from J, with 8 bases between. Germline-derived CDR1 and CDR2 are WSHSY and SAAADI. The CDR3 consists of 13 residues. The CDR3, as DNA: TGCGCCAGCAGGGACAGCCTGAACACTGAAGCTTTCTTT. Amino acid sequence: CASRDSLNTEAFF.

The V gene is TRBV2, the J gene TRBJ1-6, with D possibly being TRBD1 (5 bases). Per germline, CDR1 SNHLY and CDR2 FYNNEI. CDR3 length equals 18 residues. V lost 1 base and J 6 bases, leaving 19 bases between the germline ends. The CDR3 bases are TGTGCCAGCAGTGAAGATCAGGCAGGGCGGGGGATTAATTCACCCCTCCACTTT. It is translated as CASSEDQAGRGINSPLHF.

The chain has TRBV6-1 and TRBJ2-5; D is undetermined. Germline loops: CDR1 MNHNS, CDR2 SASEGT. V lost 2 bases to trimming and J lost 0 bases, with 13 bases between them. This CDR3 is built from 16 residues. In DNA form, the CDR3 reads TGTGCCAGCAGTGAAAGGCAGACATCGTACCAAGAGACCCAGTACTTC. Translating gives CASSERQTSYQETQYF.

This sequence joins TRBV5-1 and TRBJ2-7, with D tentatively TRBD1 (6 bases). V gave up 0 bases and J gave up 0 bases, with 10 bases separating them. Germline lookup yields CDR1 SGHRS and CDR2 YFSETQ. CDR3 length: 15 amino acids. For the CDR3, the DNA is TGCGCCAGCAGCTTGGATACAGGGCCCTCCTACGAGCAGTACTTC. It yields the protein CASSLDTGPSYEQYF. Based on the CDR3 plus reference TRBV5-1 and TRBJ2-7, the full variable domain is KAGVTQTPRYLIKTRGQQVTLSCSPISGHRSVSWYQQTPGQGLQFLFEYFSETQRNKGNFPGRFSGRQFSNSRSEMNVSTLELGDSALYLCASSLDTGPSYEQYFGPGTRLTVT.

This clone was counted at least ten times. J is TRBJ1-1 and V is TRBV5-4; D is ambiguous. V lost 3 bases and J 0 bases, leaving 12 bases between the germline ends. Per the germline V gene, CDR1 is SGHNT and CDR2 is YYREEE (reference sequence). The CDR3 has 15 residues. The CDR3 nucleotides read TGTGCCAGCAGCTACGCCCCGGGGATGAACACTGAAGCTTTCTTT. Its protein is CASSYAPGMNTEAFF. The variable domain in full, completed from reference TRBV5-4 and TRBJ1-1, reads ETGVTQSPTHLIKTRGQQVTLRCSSQSGHNTVSWYQQALGQGPQFIFQYYREEENGRGNFPPRFSGLQFPNYSSELNVNALELDDSALYLCASSYAPGMNTEAFFGQGTRLTVV.

This chain uses TRBV7-9 with TRBJ2-1; 8 bases are a match to TRBD1. The CDR3 spans 14 residues. The V segment lost 8 bases and the J segment 2 bases; nucleotides outside the gene matches: 5. Germline CDR1 is SEHNR and CDR2 is FQNEAQ (reference sequence). CDR3 bases: TGTGCCAGCTCGACAGGGGTAACCTACAATGAGCAGTTCTTC. It is translated as CASSTGVTYNEQFF.

This clone was picked up one time. This chain links TRBV9 with TRBJ2-5; tentatively, D is TRBD2 (6 bases). The germline V and J ends were trimmed by 0 bases and 5 bases, with 11 bases remaining between them. This CDR3 contains 14 residues. From germline, CDR1 is SGDLS and CDR2 YYNGEE. The CDR3 DNA is TGTGCCAGCAGCGTAGGTGCGGGGTCGGAGACCCAGTACTTC. Its protein product is CASSVGAGSETQYF.

The chain carries TRBV2 and TRBJ2-1, with D possibly being TRBD1 (6 bases). Germline V gene data show CDR1 as SNHLY and CDR2 as FYNNEI. The CDR3 has 13 residues. Trimming stripped 7 bases from V and 7 bases from J, with 14 bases between. CDR3 region: CASILDTGNEQFF. For the CDR3, the DNA is TGTGCCAGCATCCTAGACACAGGGAATGAGCAGTTCTTC.

As DNA, the CDR3 is TGTGCCAGCAGCTTAACCTCGGGGGGGCAAGGCTACACCTTC. Its translation: CASSLTSGGQGYTF. The chain recombines TRBV7-3 with TRBJ1-2; possible D gene TRBD1, 6 bases. The germline CDR1 and CDR2 sequences are SGHTA and FQGTGA. The CDR3 totals 14 residues. The V end was cut by 0 bases, the J end by 8 bases, with 13 bases between.

This sequence joins TRBV6-5 and TRBJ2-6; no clear D gene. The CDR3 is 12 amino acids. V lost 10 bases and J lost 1, with 5 bases in between. Germline values: CDR1 MNHEY, CDR2 SVGAGI. CDR3 residues: CATLSGANVLTF. CDR3 nucleotide sequence: TGTGCCACCCTGTCTGGGGCCAACGTCCTGACTTTC.

This chain links TRBV7-8 with TRBJ2-2; the D gene is possibly TRBD1 (5 bases). The germline V and J ends were trimmed by 1 base and 0 bases, with 6 bases remaining between them. The CDR3 is 15 amino acids. The germline V gene encodes CDR1 SGHVS and CDR2 FQNEAQ. The CDR3 nucleotides read TGTGCCAGCAGCTTAGAAGGGGCGAACACCGGGGAGCTGTTTTTT. It is translated as CASSLEGANTGELFF.

The V gene is TRBV2, the J gene TRBJ2-5; D unclear. The DNA end is more similar to TRBJ2-7, so the J call may be wrong. The CDR3 has 12 residues. Germline CDR1 reads SNHLY; CDR2 reads FYNNEI. CDR3 in amino acids: CASGPSSYEQYF. For the CDR3, the DNA is TGTGCCAGCGGGCCGAGCTCCTACGAGCAGTACTTC.

CDR3 DNA: TGTGCCAGCAGCCACGGACAGCTTAATAATTCACCCCTCCACTTT. Its translation is CASSHGQLNNSPLHF. V and J are TRBV5-6 and TRBJ1-6; the D gene is possibly TRBD1 (6 bases). The CDR3 spans 15 residues. Looked up from germline, CDR1 is SGHDT and CDR2 is YYEEEE. Trimming cost V 4 bases and J 5 bases, with 13 bases left between them. Supplemented by reference TRBV5-6 and TRBJ1-6, the full variable domain reads DAGVTQSPTHLIKTRGQQVTLRCSPKSGHDTVSWYQQALGQGPQFIFQYYEEEERQRGNFPDRFSGHQFPNYSSELNVNALLLGDSALYLCASSHGQLNNSPLHFGNGTRLTVT.

V is TRBV5-1 and J is TRBJ2-1; D is perhaps TRBD1 (6 bases). Germline-derived CDR1 and CDR2 are SGHRS and YFSETQ. V lost 0 bases and J 0 bases, leaving 25 bases between the germline ends. This CDR3 has 21 residues. The CDR3, as DNA: TGCGCCAGCAGCTTGGTAGGGGGAATACCCGGGACCAAAAGCTCCTACAATGAGCAGTTCTTC. It is translated as CASSLVGGIPGTKSSYNEQFF.

The chain is built from TRBV19 and TRBJ1-1; TRBD1 agrees at 8 bases. Germline values: CDR1 LNHDA, CDR2 SQIVND (reference sequence). The CDR3 has 15 residues. J was trimmed by 3 bases and V by 5 bases; bases with no gene match: 8. The CDR3 DNA reads TGTGCCAGTAGTCCCTTGGACAGGGCGTACACTGAAGCTTTCTTT. Its protein is CASSPLDRAYTEAFF.

The chain uses TRBV7-9 and TRBJ1-1, with a weak D call TRBD1 (5 bases). CDR1 is SEHNR, CDR2 FQNEAQ, per germline (reference sequence). V gave up 6 bases and J gave up 6 bases, with 11 bases separating them. The CDR3 totals 12 residues. CDR3 sequence (DNA): TGTGCCAGCAGTCACCCGGGGGCTGAAGCTTTCTTT. The encoded protein is CASSHPGAEAFF.

The chain links TRBV4-2 to TRBJ1-5; TRBD1 agrees at 7 bases. V shed 4 bases, J shed 6 bases, and the junction held 9 bases outside the gene matches. In germline, CDR1 is LGHNA, CDR2 YNFKEQ. The CDR3 extends over 15 amino acids. The CDR3 bases are TGTGCCAGCAGCCGTCAGACAGGGACCGGTCAGCCCCAGCATTTT. Translating gives CASSRQTGTGQPQHF.

This clone was observed a handful of times. The chain combines TRBV4-2 with TRBJ1-4; D not certain. The CDR3 sequence is 12 residues long. Trimming removed 0 bases from V and 14 bases from J, with 10 bases in between. The germline gives CDR1 LGHNA, CDR2 YNFKEQ. The CDR3 region is CASSQDRAGLFF. The CDR3 coding sequence is TGTGCCAGCAGCCAAGATCGGGCGGGGCTGTTTTTT.

The rearrangement joins TRBV7-3 to TRBJ2-1; D possibly corresponds to TRBD1 (6 bases). The CDR3 contains 15 residues. From germline, CDR1 is SGHTA and CDR2 FQGTGA. The ends were cut back, 0 bases at V and 7 bases at J, with 13 bases in the middle. CDR3 loop: CASSLTGAKSNEQFF. The CDR3 DNA reads TGTGCCAGCAGCTTAACGGGGGCTAAGAGTAATGAGCAGTTCTTC.

V gene TRBV10-2 combines with J gene TRBJ1-2; D is unclear. The germline gives CDR1 WSHSY, CDR2 SAAADI. The CDR3 covers 11 residues. The V end lost 8 bases, the J end lost 5 bases, and 9 bases lay between the germline ends. The CDR3 is CASSGDYGYTF. The CDR3 DNA reads as TGCGCCAGCTCGGGAGATTATGGCTACACCTTC.